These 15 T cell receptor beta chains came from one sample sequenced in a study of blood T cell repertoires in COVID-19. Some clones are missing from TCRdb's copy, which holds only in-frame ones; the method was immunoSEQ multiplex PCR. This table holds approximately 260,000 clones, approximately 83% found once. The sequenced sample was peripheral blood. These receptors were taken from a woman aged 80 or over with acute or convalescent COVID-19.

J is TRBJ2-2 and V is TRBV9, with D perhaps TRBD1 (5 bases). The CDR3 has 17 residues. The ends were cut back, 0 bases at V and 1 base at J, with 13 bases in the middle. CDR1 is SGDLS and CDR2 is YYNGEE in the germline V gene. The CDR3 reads CASSVGSDTLNTGELFF. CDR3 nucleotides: TGTGCCAGCAGCGTAGGTTCGGACACCCTGAACACCGGGGAGCTGTTTTTT.

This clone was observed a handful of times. CDR3 protein: CATSRGGSGTEAFF. The CDR3 nucleotides read TGTGCCACCAGCAGGGGGGGATCGGGCACTGAAGCTTTCTTT. The rearrangement joins TRBV15 to TRBJ1-1; D might be TRBD1 (5 bases). Germline V CDR1 and CDR2: LNHNV, YYDKDF (reference sequence). The CDR3 loop spans 14 amino acids. V was trimmed by 3 bases and J by 4 bases, leaving 12 bases between them.

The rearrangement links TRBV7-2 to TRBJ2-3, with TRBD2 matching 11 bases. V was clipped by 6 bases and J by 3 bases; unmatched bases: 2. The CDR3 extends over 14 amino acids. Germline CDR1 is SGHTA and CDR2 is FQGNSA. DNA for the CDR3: TGTGCCAGCAGGATAGCGGGGGGGACAGATACGCAGTATTTT. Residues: CASRIAGGTDTQYF.

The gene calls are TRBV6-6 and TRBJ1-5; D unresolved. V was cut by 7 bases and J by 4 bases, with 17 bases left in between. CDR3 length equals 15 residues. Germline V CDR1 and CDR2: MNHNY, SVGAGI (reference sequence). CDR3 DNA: TGTGCCAGCACCCACACCCGGGAAGGAAATCAGCCCCAGCATTTT. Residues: CASTHTREGNQPQHF.

CDR3 bases: TGTGCCACCAGTGAGGATATAGCGGGGACGCAGTATTTT. Its protein product is CATSEDIAGTQYF. The V call is TRBV24-1, the J call TRBJ2-3, with TRBD2 matching 8 bases. Germline V gene lookup returns CDR1 KGHDR and CDR2 SFDVKD. V was clipped by 4 bases and J by 9 bases; unmatched bases: 5. The length of the CDR3 is 13 residues.

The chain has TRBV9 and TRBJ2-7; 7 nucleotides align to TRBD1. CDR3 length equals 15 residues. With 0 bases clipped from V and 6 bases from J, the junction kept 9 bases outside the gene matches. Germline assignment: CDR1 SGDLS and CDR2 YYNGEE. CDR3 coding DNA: TGTGCCAGCAGCGTAGGGGACAGCGCGCCAGGCGAGCAGTACTTC. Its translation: CASSVGDSAPGEQYF.

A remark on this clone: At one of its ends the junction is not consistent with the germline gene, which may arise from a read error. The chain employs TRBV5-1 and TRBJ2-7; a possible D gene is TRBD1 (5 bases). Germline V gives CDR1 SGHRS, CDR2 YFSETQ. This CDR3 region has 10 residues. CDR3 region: CASSGAEQCF. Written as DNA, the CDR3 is TGCGCCAGCAGCGGGGCGGAGCAGTGCTTC.

Here the CDR3 DNA reads TGTGCCAGCAGCGCTTTTGCTACCGGGACTAGCGGGGCCTTCACAGATACGCAGTATTTT. Translated: CASSAFATGTSGAFTDTQYF. This chain joins TRBV6-6 and TRBJ2-3; 13 nucleotides line up with TRBD2. The CDR3 length is 20 residues. The germline V gene encodes CDR1 MNHNY and CDR2 SVGAGI (reference sequence). J was trimmed by 2 bases and V by 6 bases; bases with no gene match: 17.

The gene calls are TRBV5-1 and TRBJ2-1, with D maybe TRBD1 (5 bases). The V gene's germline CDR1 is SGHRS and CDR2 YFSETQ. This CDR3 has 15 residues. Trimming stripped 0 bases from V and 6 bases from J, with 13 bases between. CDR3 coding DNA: TGCGCCAGCAGCTTGGTGGGAACAGGTGGCAATGAGCAGTTCTTC. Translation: CASSLVGTGGNEQFF.

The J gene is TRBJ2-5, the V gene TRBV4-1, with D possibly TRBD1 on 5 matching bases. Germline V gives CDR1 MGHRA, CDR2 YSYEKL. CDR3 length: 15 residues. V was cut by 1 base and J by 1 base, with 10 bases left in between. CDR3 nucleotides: TGCGCCAGCAGCCAAGGGGGCAGGGTCCAAGAGACCCAGTACTTC. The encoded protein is CASSQGGRVQETQYF.

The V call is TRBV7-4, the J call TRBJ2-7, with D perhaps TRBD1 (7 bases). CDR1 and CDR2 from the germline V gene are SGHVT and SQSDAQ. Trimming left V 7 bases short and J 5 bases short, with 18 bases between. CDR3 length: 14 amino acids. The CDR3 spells CASILGGGGHEQYF. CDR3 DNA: TGTGCCAGCATCCTAGGAGGAGGGGGCCACGAGCAGTACTTC.

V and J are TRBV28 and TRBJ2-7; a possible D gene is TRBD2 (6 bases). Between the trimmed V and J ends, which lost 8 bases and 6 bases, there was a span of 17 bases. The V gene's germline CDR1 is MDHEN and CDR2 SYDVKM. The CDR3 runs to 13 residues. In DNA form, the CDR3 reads TGTGCCAGCGGCACCGGGACTGTCACCGAGCAGTACTTC. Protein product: CASGTGTVTEQYF.

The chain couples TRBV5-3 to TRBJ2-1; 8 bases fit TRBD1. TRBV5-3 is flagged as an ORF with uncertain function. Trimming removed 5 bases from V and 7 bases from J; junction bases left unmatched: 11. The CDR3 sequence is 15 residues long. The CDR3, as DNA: TGTGCCAGAAGGAGCCGGGACAGGTTTAGTAATGAGCAGTTCTTC. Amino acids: CARRSRDRFSNEQFF.

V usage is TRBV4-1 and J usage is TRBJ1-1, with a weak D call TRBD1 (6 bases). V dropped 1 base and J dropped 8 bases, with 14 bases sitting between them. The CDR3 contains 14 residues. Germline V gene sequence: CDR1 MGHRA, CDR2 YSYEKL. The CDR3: CASSQALGQSEAFF. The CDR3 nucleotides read TGCGCCAGCAGCCAAGCTCTAGGACAGTCGGAAGCTTTCTTT.

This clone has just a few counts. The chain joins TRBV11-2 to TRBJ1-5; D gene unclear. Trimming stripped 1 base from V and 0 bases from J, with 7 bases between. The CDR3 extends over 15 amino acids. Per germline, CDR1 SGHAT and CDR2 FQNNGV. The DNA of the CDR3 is TGTGCCAGCAGCTTAGGCCATAGTAGCAATCAGCCCCAGCATTTT. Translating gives CASSLGHSSNQPQHF.